The T cell receptor (beta chain) under discussion was sequenced for a study of response to subunit inactivated influenza vaccine. TCRdb reanalysed the RT-PCR reads using MiXCR and keeps one entry per CDR3 protein. Of more than 150,000 distinct CDR3 sequences detected, approximately 8.7% appear once; the ten largest clones hold roughly 10%. V was cut by 7 bases and J by 7 bases, with 14 bases left in between. The length of the CDR3 is 13 residues. Germline assignment: CDR1 MNHEY and CDR2 SVGEGT. Study outcomes and limitations: T cells newly recruited by each seasonal influenza vaccination are few, the authors suggested.

For this clonotype: The antigen is undetermined.

Sequencing was performed on non-naive T cells sorted from PBMCs, taken on the day of vaccination. The source is a man in his fifties or sixties who received an inactivated influenza vaccine. The J gene is TRBJ1-5, the V gene TRBV6-2 or TRBV6-3; D might be TRBD1 (5 bases). CDR3 DNA sequence: TGTGCCAGCAACCGGGGGTCAAGGCAGCCCCAGCATTTT. Protein product: CASNRGSRQPQHF.